This T cell receptor beta chain came from a study of T cell responses to AZD1222 COVID-19 vaccine. Study-wide results and caveats: Donors in the cohort were predominantly white British and more often female, and clonal diversity was possibly underestimated. It was only after the peak T cell response that any repertoires were sampled. Reports say nearly half of spike-specific TCRs go after unmutated variant regions.

Only in-frame clones appear in the TCRdb table, and some are missing; sequencing was by immunoSEQ multiplex PCR. The sample lists some 180,000 clones; 92% were seen once. The V gene end was trimmed by 6 bases and the J gene end by 5 bases; junction bases not matched to a gene: 15. The CDR3 is made up of 17 amino acids. CDR1 SNHLY and CDR2 FYNNEI come from the germline V gene. This clone was seen a single time. The antigen is not known. This material consisted of peripheral blood, taken on day 0 of AZD1222 vaccination. This clonotype originated in an adult in good health. The chain recombines TRBV2 with TRBJ2-7; 11 nucleotides agree with TRBD1. The CDR3 DNA follows: TGTGCCAGCAGAAAAACATTACCGGGACAGGGGGTGAACGAGCAGTACTTC. Protein: CASRKTLPGQGVNEQYF.